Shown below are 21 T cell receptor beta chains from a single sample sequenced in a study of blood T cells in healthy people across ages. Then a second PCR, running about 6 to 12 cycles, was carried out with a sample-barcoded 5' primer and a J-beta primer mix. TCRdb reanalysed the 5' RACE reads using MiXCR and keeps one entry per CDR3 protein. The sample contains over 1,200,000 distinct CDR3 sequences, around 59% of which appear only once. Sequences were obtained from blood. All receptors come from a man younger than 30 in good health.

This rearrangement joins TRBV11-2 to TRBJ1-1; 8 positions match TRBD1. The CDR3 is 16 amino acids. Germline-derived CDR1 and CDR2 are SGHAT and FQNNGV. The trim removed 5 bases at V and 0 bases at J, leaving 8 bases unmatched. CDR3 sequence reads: CASSPRQGRLNTEAFF. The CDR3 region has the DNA TGTGCCAGCAGCCCCCGACAGGGGAGATTGAACACTGAAGCTTTCTTT.

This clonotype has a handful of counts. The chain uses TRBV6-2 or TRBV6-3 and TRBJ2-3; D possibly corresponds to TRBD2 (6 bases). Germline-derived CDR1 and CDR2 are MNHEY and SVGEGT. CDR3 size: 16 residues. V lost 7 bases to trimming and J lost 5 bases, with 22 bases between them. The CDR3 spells CASTLFPGVAEDTQYF. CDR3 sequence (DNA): TGTGCCAGCACCCTTTTCCCGGGAGTTGCGGAAGATACGCAGTATTTT.

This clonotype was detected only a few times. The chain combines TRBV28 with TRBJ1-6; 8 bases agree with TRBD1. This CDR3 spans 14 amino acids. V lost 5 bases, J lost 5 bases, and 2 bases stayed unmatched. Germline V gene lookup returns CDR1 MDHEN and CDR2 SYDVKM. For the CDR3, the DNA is TGTGCCAGCAGTCCGACAGGGGATAATTCACCCCTCCACTTT. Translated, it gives CASSPTGDNSPLHF.

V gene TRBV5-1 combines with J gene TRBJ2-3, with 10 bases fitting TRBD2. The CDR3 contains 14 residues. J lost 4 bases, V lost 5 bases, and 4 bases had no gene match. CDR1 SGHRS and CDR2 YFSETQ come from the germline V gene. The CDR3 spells CASRATSGSDTQYF. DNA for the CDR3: TGCGCCAGCAGGGCGACTAGCGGGTCAGATACGCAGTATTTT. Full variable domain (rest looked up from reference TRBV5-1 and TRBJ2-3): KAGVTQTPRYLIKTRGQQVTLSCSPISGHRSVSWYQQTPGQGLQFLFEYFSETQRNKGNFPGRFSGRQFSNSRSEMNVSTLELGDSALYLCASRATSGSDTQYFGPGTRLTVL.

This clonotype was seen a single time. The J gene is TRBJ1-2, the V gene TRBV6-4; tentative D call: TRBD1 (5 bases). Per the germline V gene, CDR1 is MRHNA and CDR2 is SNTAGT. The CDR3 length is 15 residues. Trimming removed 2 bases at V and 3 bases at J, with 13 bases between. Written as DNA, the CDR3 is TGTGCCAGCAGTGACCTGGCAGGGACCGACTATGGCTACACCTTC. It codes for CASSDLAGTDYGYTF.

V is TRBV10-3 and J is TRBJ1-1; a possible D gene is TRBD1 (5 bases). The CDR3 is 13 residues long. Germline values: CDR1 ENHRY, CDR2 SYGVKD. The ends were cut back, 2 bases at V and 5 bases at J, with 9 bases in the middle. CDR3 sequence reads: CAISEGGWTEAFF. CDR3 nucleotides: TGTGCCATCAGTGAGGGGGGTTGGACTGAAGCTTTCTTT.

The CDR3 here is CASSYLGLAGNNEQFF. The CDR3 nucleotides are TGTGCCAGCAGTTACCTGGGACTAGCGGGCAATAATGAGCAGTTCTTC. V gene TRBV6-6 combines with J gene TRBJ2-1; 12 bases line up with TRBD2. The J segment lost 7 bases and the V segment lost 2 bases, leaving 6 bases of the junction unmatched. Looked up from germline, CDR1 is MNHNY and CDR2 is SVGAGI (reference sequence). The CDR3 is 16 amino acids.

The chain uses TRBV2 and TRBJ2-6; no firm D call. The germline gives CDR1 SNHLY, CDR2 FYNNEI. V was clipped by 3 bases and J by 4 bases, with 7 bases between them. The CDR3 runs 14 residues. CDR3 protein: CASSERPGANVLTF. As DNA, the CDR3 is TGTGCCAGCAGTGAGAGGCCCGGGGCCAACGTCCTGACTTTC.

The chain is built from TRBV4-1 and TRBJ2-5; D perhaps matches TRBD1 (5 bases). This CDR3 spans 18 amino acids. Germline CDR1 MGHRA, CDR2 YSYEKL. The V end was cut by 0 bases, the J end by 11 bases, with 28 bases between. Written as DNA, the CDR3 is TGCGCCAGCAGCCAAGATCAGGGCGGTGACATGGGCTACAATGAGCAGTACTTC. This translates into CASSQDQGGDMGYNEQYF.

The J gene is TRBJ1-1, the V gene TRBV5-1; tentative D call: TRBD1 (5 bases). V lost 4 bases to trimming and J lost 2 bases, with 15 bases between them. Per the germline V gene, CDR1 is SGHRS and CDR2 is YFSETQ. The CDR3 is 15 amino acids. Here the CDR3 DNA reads TGCGCCAGCAGCCTAAATGGAGGGACCAACACTGAAGCTTTCTTT. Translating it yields CASSLNGGTNTEAFF. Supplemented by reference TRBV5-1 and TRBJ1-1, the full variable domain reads KAGVTQTPRYLIKTRGQQVTLSCSPISGHRSVSWYQQTPGQGLQFLFEYFSETQRNKGNFPGRFSGRQFSNSRSEMNVSTLELGDSALYLCASSLNGGTNTEAFFGQGTRLTVV.

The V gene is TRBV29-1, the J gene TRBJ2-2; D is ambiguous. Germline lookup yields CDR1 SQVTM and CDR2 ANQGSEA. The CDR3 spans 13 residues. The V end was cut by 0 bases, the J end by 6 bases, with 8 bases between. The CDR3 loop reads CSVEDRRPGELFF. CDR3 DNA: TGCAGCGTTGAAGACAGGCGTCCCGGGGAGCTGTTTTTT.

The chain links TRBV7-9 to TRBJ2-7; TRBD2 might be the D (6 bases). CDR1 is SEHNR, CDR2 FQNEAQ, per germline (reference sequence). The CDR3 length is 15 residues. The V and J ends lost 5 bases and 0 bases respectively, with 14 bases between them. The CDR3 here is CASSKTRLSSYEQYF. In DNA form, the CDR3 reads TGTGCCAGCAGCAAGACTAGACTATCCTCCTACGAGCAGTACTTC.

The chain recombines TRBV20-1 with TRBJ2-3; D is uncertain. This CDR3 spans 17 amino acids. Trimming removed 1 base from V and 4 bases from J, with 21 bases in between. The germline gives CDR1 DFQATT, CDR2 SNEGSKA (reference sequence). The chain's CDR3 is CSARVPKAVLRSDTQYF. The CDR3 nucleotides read TGCAGTGCTAGAGTTCCTAAGGCCGTCTTACGTTCAGATACGCAGTATTTT.

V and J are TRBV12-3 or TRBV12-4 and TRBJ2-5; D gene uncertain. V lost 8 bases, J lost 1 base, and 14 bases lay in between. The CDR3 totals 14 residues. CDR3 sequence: CASRLLGFQETQYF. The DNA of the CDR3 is TGTGCCAGCCGACTCCTGGGGTTCCAAGAGACCCAGTACTTC.

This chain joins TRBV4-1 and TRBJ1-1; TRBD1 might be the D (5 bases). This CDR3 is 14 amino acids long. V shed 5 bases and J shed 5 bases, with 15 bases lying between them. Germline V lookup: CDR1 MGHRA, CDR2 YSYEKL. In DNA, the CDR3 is TGCGCCAGCAGCTCACCGGGACGGGTAACTGAAGCTTTCTTT. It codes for CASSSPGRVTEAFF.

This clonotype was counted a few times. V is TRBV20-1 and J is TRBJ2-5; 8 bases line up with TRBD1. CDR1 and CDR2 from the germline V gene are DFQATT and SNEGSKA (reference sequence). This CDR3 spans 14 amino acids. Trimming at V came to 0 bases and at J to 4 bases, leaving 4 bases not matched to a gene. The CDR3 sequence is CSARDRTGTETQYF. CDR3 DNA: TGCAGTGCTAGAGACCGGACAGGGACAGAGACCCAGTACTTC.

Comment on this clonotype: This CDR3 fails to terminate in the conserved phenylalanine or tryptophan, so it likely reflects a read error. The CDR3 region is CASSVAGGMETQYS. The DNA for the CDR3 is TGTGCCAGCAGCGTAGCGGGGGGGATGGAGACCCAGTACTCC. This chain links TRBV9 with TRBJ2-5, with 8 bases matching TRBD2. CDR1 and CDR2 (germline): SGDLS, YYNGEE. V was pared by 0 bases and J by 5 bases, with 3 bases of the junction left unmatched. The CDR3 loop spans 14 amino acids.

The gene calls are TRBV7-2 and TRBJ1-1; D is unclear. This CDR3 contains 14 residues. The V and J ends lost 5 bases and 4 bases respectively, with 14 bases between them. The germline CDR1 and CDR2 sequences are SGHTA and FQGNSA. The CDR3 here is CASSQWNRGTEAFF. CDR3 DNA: TGTGCCAGCAGCCAATGGAACCGGGGCACTGAAGCTTTCTTT.

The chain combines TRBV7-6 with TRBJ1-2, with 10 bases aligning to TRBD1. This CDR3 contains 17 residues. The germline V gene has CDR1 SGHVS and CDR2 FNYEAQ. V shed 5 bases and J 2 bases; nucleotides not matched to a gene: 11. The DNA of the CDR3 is TGTGCCAGCAGCCCACCACCGGGACAGGGGCGGAACTATGGCTACACCTTC. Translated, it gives CASSPPPGQGRNYGYTF. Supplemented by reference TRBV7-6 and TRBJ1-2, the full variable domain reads GAGVSQSPRYKVTKRGQDVALRCDPISGHVSLYWYRQALGQGPEFLTYFNYEAQQDKSGLPNDRFSAERPEGSISTLTIQRTEQRDSAMYRCASSPPPGQGRNYGYTFGSGTRLTVV.

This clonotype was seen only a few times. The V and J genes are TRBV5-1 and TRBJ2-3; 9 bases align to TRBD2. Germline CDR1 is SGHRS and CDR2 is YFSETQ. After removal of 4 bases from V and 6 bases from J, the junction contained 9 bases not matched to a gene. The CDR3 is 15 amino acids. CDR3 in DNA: TGCGCCAGCAGCCCCAGCGGGGGGCCCCCCGATACGCAGTATTTT. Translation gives CASSPSGGPPDTQYF. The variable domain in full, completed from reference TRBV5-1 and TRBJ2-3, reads KAGVTQTPRYLIKTRGQQVTLSCSPISGHRSVSWYQQTPGQGLQFLFEYFSETQRNKGNFPGRFSGRQFSNSRSEMNVSTLELGDSALYLCASSPSGGPPDTQYFGPGTRLTVL.

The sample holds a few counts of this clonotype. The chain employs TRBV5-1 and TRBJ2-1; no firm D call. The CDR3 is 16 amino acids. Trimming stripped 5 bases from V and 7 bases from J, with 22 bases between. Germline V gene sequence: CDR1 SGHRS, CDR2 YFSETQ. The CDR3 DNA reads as TGCGCCAGCAGTTTTGGTCCCCCCCAGTCCCGGAATGAGCAGTTCTTC. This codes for CASSFGPPQSRNEQFF.